The clone carrying this T cell receptor (beta chain) has at least ten counts. The antigen remains undetermined. Time point: pre-sensitization, week 0. Treatment specified: therapeutic diphenylcyclopropenone sensitization with weekly scalp DPC. Germline V gives CDR1 MGHDK, CDR2 SYGVNS. This CDR3 has 13 residues. The V gene lost 8 bases and the J gene lost 10 bases, with 15 bases spanning the gap. The data are from a study of human T cells and chemical hapten exposure. Overall study results and limits: The study found expanded TCRs formed significantly more large CDR3 similarity clusters than controls.

TCRdb ran MiXCR on the RACE reads and lists one entry per CDR3 protein. There are about 98,000 distinct CDR3 sequences in the sample; 10% to 13% occur only once, and about 3.1% lies in the top ten. This receptor was taken from a woman aged 55-69 years with alopecia areata. Some clones in this sample may be carry-over from other donors' samples. The sequencing used whole blood, collected in connection with sensitization to the hapten diphenylcyclopropenone (DPC). This chain joins TRBV25-1 and TRBJ1-6; D may be TRBD1 (5 bases). The CDR3, as DNA: TGTGCCAGCCTCAAGGTAGGGACGTCACCCCTCCACTTT. The encoded protein is CASLKVGTSPLHF.